The 13 T cell receptor beta chains below all came from one sample that was sequenced in a study of blood T cell repertoires in COVID-19. Here immunoSEQ multiplex PCR was the method, and the copy in TCRdb shows in-frame clones only, minus some. Among about 11,000 clones, around three quarters were seen once, and the ten largest hold 5% to 7.5%. The sample was peripheral blood. These receptors were collected from a man in his 60s with COVID-19, enrolled during active disease.

The CDR3 protein is CASSPLAGRETQYF. CDR3 DNA sequence: TGTGCCAGCTCACCTCTAGCGGGGAGGGAGACCCAGTACTTC. The J gene is TRBJ2-5, the V gene TRBV18; 9 bases agree with TRBD2. CDR1 and CDR2 (germline): KGHSH, LQKENI. This CDR3 has 14 amino acids. V lost 3 bases and J lost 5; bases outside the gene matches: 4. The complete variable domain, with remaining parts taken from reference TRBV18 and TRBJ2-5, reads NAGVMQNPRHLVRRRGQEARLRCSPMKGHSHVYWYRQLPEEGLKFMVYLQKENIIDESGMPKERFSAEFPKEGPSILRIQQVVRGDSAAYFCASSPLAGRETQYFGPGTRLLVL.

This clone was seen once. The gene calls are TRBV13 and TRBJ1-4; 8 positions agree with TRBD1. After removal of 4 bases from V and 11 bases from J, the junction contained 6 bases not matched to a gene. The germline CDR1 and CDR2 sequences are PRHDT and FYEKMQ (reference sequence). This CDR3 comprises 13 residues. The CDR3 DNA reads TGTGCCAGCAGCTGGGAGACAGGGGAGAAACTGTTTTTT. This sequence encodes CASSWETGEKLFF.

The chain has TRBV15 and TRBJ2-7, with 10 positions matching TRBD1. The CDR3 is 13 amino acids. Per the germline V gene, CDR1 is LNHNV and CDR2 is YYDKDF (reference sequence). V trimming: 5 bases; J trimming: 6 bases; junction bases outside the gene matches: 4. The CDR3 DNA reads as TGTGCCACCAGCCAGAGGACAGGGGGCGAGCAGTACTTC. As protein: CATSQRTGGEQYF.

This clone has more than one count but fewer than ten. The chain joins TRBV18 to TRBJ1-2; 8 nucleotides align to TRBD1. The CDR3 is made up of 15 amino acids. V shed 5 bases and J 8 bases; nucleotides not matched to a gene: 13. Germline CDR1 KGHSH, CDR2 LQKENI. CDR3 residues: CASSSRQGPPEGYTF. The CDR3 DNA reads as TGTGCCAGCTCATCAAGACAGGGGCCGCCTGAAGGCTACACCTTC.

This sequence joins TRBV3-1 (or the pseudogene TRBV3-2) and TRBJ2-1, with 13 bases fitting TRBD2. V trimming: 2 bases; J trimming: 8 bases; junction bases outside the gene matches: 3. There are 15 residues in the CDR3. CDR1 and CDR2 from the germline V gene are LGHDT and YNNKEL (reference sequence). CDR3 loop: CASSQTSGRAYEQFF. The CDR3, as DNA: TGTGCCAGCAGCCAAACTAGCGGGAGGGCTTATGAGCAGTTCTTC.

The genes are TRBV18 and TRBJ2-7; TRBD2 might be the D (7 bases). Deletions cut 6 bases from V and 3 bases from J, with 21 bases between. CDR1 and CDR2 from the germline V gene are KGHSH and LQKENI. The CDR3 has 16 amino acids. Written as DNA, the CDR3 is TGTGCCAGCTCGCAGGTGGGGGGGGCTGGAGGCTACGAGCAGTACTTC. Translation gives CASSQVGGAGGYEQYF.

The gene calls are TRBV6-5 and TRBJ2-1, with 8 bases that match TRBD1. Germline V gene sequence: CDR1 MNHEY, CDR2 SVGAGI. This CDR3 region has 15 residues. The trim removed 2 bases at V and 4 bases at J, leaving 4 bases unmatched. The CDR3 sequence: CASSYEGTGYNEQFF. For the CDR3, the DNA is TGTGCCAGCAGTTACGAGGGGACAGGTTACAATGAGCAGTTCTTC.

This chain links TRBV19 with TRBJ1-6, with TRBD1 as a possible D gene (6 bases). The CDR3 is made up of 14 amino acids. Per germline, CDR1 LNHDA and CDR2 SQIVND (reference sequence). Trimming removed 7 bases at V and 9 bases at J, with 16 bases between. CDR3: CASKENRVSSPLHF. The CDR3 coding sequence is TGTGCCAGTAAGGAGAACAGGGTCAGTTCACCCCTCCACTTT.

This chain uses TRBV15 with TRBJ1-5; possible D gene TRBD1, 5 bases. This CDR3 comprises 15 residues. Germline V gene sequence: CDR1 LNHNV, CDR2 YYDKDF (reference sequence). Trimming stripped 1 base from V and 4 bases from J, with 11 bases between. CDR3 loop: CATSRGSTGNQPQHF. The CDR3 bases are TGTGCCACCAGCAGAGGGTCAACAGGAAATCAGCCCCAGCATTTT.

This chain uses TRBV18 with TRBJ2-5, with TRBD2 matching 7 bases. Trimming at V came to 3 bases and at J to 2 bases, leaving 3 bases not matched to a gene. Per germline, CDR1 KGHSH and CDR2 LQKENI. The CDR3 extends over 14 amino acids. As DNA, the CDR3 is TGTGCCAGCTCACCTACTAGCGCTCAAGAGACCCAGTACTTC. Its translation: CASSPTSAQETQYF.

For the CDR3, the DNA is TGTGCCAGCAACCCCCACGGCGGCTCCTCCTACGAGCAGTACTTC. This encodes CASNPHGGSSYEQYF. The genes are TRBV7-9 and TRBJ2-7; D remains unclear. V shed 7 bases and J shed 0 bases, with 16 bases lying between them. Germline V gives CDR1 SEHNR, CDR2 FQNEAQ (reference sequence). This CDR3 region has 15 residues.

V usage is TRBV2 and J usage is TRBJ2-7, with D tentatively TRBD1 (6 bases). V was clipped by 7 bases and J by 5 bases, with 12 bases between them. The length of the CDR3 is 12 residues. Germline CDR1 reads SNHLY; CDR2 reads FYNNEI. The CDR3 nucleotides read TGTGCCAGCATAGGGGGAGCCGACGAGCAGTACTTC. Its translation: CASIGGADEQYF.

The chain employs TRBV6-5 and TRBJ1-4; 9 bases line up with TRBD1. Per germline, CDR1 MNHEY and CDR2 SVGAGI. Trimming at V came to 6 bases and at J to 10 bases, leaving 12 bases not matched to a gene. The CDR3 sequence is 15 residues long. The CDR3 bases are TGTGCCAGCAGCCCCGGACAGGGGAAGGGGGGAAAACTGTTTTTT. Its translation is CASSPGQGKGGKLFF.